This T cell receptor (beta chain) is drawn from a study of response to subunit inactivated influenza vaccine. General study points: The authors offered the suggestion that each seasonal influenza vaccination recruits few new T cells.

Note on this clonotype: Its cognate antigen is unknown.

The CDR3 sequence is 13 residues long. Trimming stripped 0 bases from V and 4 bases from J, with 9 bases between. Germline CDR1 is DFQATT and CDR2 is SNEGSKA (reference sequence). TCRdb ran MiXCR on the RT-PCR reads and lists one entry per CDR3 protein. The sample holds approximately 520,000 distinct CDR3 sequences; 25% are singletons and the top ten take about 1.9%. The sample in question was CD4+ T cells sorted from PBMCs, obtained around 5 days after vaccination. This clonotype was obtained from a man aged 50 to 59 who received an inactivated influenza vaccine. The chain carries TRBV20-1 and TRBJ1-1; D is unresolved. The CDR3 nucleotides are TGCAGTGCTAGAGATCCCCTTTTCACTGAAGCTTTCTTT. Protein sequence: CSARDPLFTEAFF.